What follows describes a single TCR beta chain. Antigen specificity is unknown. A read error may produce the germline difference seen at one junction end. PCR amplification relied on 60 Vbeta primers (plus 13 Jbeta primers). This table comes from immunoSEQ multiplex PCR, and its TCRdb copy is limited to in-frame clones, with some not included. The table lists 150,000 to 200,000 clones, approximately 80% of them singletons, with roughly 0.7% in the top ten. This sample stems from a study of cytomegalovirus exposure and HLA in healthy donors. Points from the study as a whole: Prior analysis indicated that the majority of TCR beta V segments exhibited productivity approximately 90% or approximately 30% of the time.

CDR3 length: 16 amino acids. In germline, CDR1 is SEHNR, CDR2 FQNEAQ (reference sequence). The sample taken for sequencing was PBMCs. The clonotype comes from a boy aged 5-17 years in good health and CMV-seronegative. The rearrangement links TRBV7-9 to TRBJ1-1; 11 positions match TRBD1. This CDR3 is CSSSSVTGQGGTEAFF. The CDR3 nucleotides are TGTTCCAGCAGCTCAGTAACGGGACAGGGGGGCACTGAAGCTTTCTTT.